The rows below give T cell receptor beta chains drawn from one sample of a study of spatial heterogeneity in lung cancer. TCRdb used MiXCR to reprocess the 5' RACE reads, holding one entry per CDR3 protein. The table lists more than 15,000 distinct CDR3 sequences, about a tenth of them singletons. The source material was PBMCs, sampled at follow-up. The receptors stem from a female donor with early-stage non-small cell lung cancer. Both conserved end residues are part of each CDR3. D genes are given only for firm matches. Clone size, where shown, is once, few, many, or a class for clones that have expanded.

size	D	J	V	DNA	CDR3
many	NA	TRBJ1-4	TRBV2	TGTGCCAGCAGTGAAGAAGGTTTTGCTAATGAAAAACTGTTTTTT	CASSEEGFANEKLFF
many	TRBD1	TRBJ2-3	TRBV23-1	TGCGCCAGCAGTCAGGGGACAGGGGAACCTTTAGGGACAGATACGCAGTATTTT	CASSQGTGEPLGTDTQYF
many	NA	TRBJ1-3	TRBV9	TGTGCCAGCAGCCAAGAGGCAGGTTACGGAAACACCATATATTTT	CASSQEAGYGNTIYF
many	NA	TRBJ2-7	TRBV5-4	TGTGCCAGCAGCGTGAGACTAGGAGCCTACGAGCAGTACTTC	CASSVRLGAYEQYF
many	NA	TRBJ2-4	TRBV7-9	TGTGCCAGCAGCCAGCAGGGGAGGACCAAAAACATTCAGTACTTC	CASSQQGRTKNIQYF
many	TRBD2	TRBJ2-3	TRBV12-3/TRBV12-4	TGTGCCAGCAGTTTAGCGATAACGGGGGGGTACCGGGATACGCAGTATTTT	CASSLAITGGYRDTQYF
many	TRBD1	TRBJ2-2	TRBV24-1	TGTGCCACCAGTGACCGGGACAGGGTGAACACCGGGGAGCTGTTTTTT	CATSDRDRVNTGELFF
NA	NA	TRBJ1-1	TRBV19	TGTGCCAGTAGTATTAGTCGCCAGGGTCGCACTGAAGCTTTCTTT	CASSISRQGRTEAFF
many	TRBD2	TRBJ2-5	TRBV6-2/TRBV6-3	TGTGCCAGCAGTTACTCTCGGGAGGGCGGAGAGACCCAGTACTTC	CASSYSREGGETQYF
many	NA	TRBJ1-4	TRBV6-5	TGTGCCAGCAGTTACTCGGGAGTGTCTGGGGAAAAACTGTTTTTT	CASSYSGVSGEKLFF
many	TRBD2	TRBJ2-2	TRBV3-1	TGTGCCAGCAGCCGGACTAGCGGGCGCACCGGGGAGCTGTTTTTT	CASSRTSGRTGELFF
many	TRBD1	TRBJ2-3	TRBV2	TGTGCCAGCAGTTTTACCGGGACAGGGGAAGCAGATACGCAGTATTTT	CASSFTGTGEADTQYF
many	NA	TRBJ1-1	TRBV3-1	TGTGCCAGCAGCCCAGAGGTCGGCACCCCCGTTGGGACTGAAGCTTTCTTT	CASSPEVGTPVGTEAFF
many	NA	TRBJ2-1	TRBV7-2	TGTGCCAGCAGACCGACAGCAGTCCCATCCTACAATGAGCAGTTCTTC	CASRPTAVPSYNEQFF
NA	TRBD1	TRBJ1-5	TRBV12-3/TRBV12-4	TGTGCCAGCAGTCCAACAGGGGATCAGCCCCAGCATTTT	CASSPTGDQPQHF
many	NA	TRBJ2-2	TRBV7-6	TGTGCCAGCACCCTACAGGGAACCGGGGAGCTGTTTTTT	CASTLQGTGELFF
many	NA	TRBJ2-7	TRBV7-6	TGTGCCAGCAGGCCGATCACGGCGGGATCCTACGAGCAGTACTTC	CASRPITAGSYEQYF
many	TRBD2	TRBJ2-3	TRBV5-1	TGCGCCAGCAGCCTGGGACTAGCGGGATTCACAGATACGCAGTATTTT	CASSLGLAGFTDTQYF
many	TRBD1	TRBJ1-5	TRBV6-2/TRBV6-3	TGTGCCAGCAGTCCCGGACAGGGGTACGATCAGCCCCAGCATTTT	CASSPGQGYDQPQHF
once	TRBD1	TRBJ1-6	TRBV6-5	TGTGCCAGCGGGGGACAGGCTATGGGTTCACCCCTCCACTTT	CASGGQAMGSPLHF
many	NA	TRBJ2-3	TRBV10-3	TGTGCCATCAGTGAGCCTAGCAGCACAGATACGCAGTATTTT	CAISEPSSTDTQYF
few	TRBD2	TRBJ2-3	TRBV29-1	TGCAGCGTTGGTAAGCGGGAGGTGGGCACAGATACGCAGTATTTT	CSVGKREVGTDTQYF
many	NA	TRBJ2-7	TRBV7-2	TGTGCCAGCAGTTCACGGGGGAGCTACGAGCAGTACTTC	CASSSRGSYEQYF
many	TRBD2	TRBJ2-5	TRBV14	TGTGCCAGCAGCCCCCGCGGGGGGGGCTCGGAGACCCAGTACTTC	CASSPRGGGSETQYF
many	NA	TRBJ1-2	TRBV5-1	TGCGCCAGCAGGCCCGCCCCAGGGGTTGAAAATGGCTACACCTTC	CASRPAPGVENGYTF
many	NA	TRBJ2-7	TRBV9	TGTGCCAGCAGCGTACGAGACGGATTCAACGAGCAGTACTTC	CASSVRDGFNEQYF
many	NA	TRBJ2-7	TRBV15	TGTGCCACCAGCAGGACTGATGGGCTCCAGCTCTACTTC	CATSRTDGLQLYF
many	NA	TRBJ2-5	TRBV21-1	TGTGCCAGCTTCCCGTTGGGACTAGCGGGGGAGACCCAGTACTTC	CASFPLGLAGETQYF
many	NA	TRBJ2-5	TRBV11-2	TGTGCCAGCAGCTTAGAACTGGGAGAGACCCAGTACTTC	CASSLELGETQYF